These 29 T cell receptor beta chains were all obtained from the same sample, sequenced in a study of T cell responses to AZD1222 COVID-19 vaccine. Assay used: immunoSEQ multiplex PCR; TCRdb lists only in-frame clones, some missing. The sample lists about 56,000 clones, approximately 85% seen once, with over 12% in the top ten. Source: peripheral blood, taken on day 0 of AZD1222 vaccination. The receptor set was obtained from an adult in good health.

The chain combines TRBV27 with TRBJ2-7; 10 bases align to TRBD1. The CDR3 has 15 residues. V shed 5 bases and J 2 bases; nucleotides not matched to a gene: 6. CDR1 and CDR2 from the germline V gene are MNHEY and SMNVEV (reference sequence). Here the CDR3 reads CASSHAGTGAYEQYF. In DNA form, the CDR3 reads TGTGCCAGCAGTCATGCCGGGACAGGGGCCTACGAGCAGTACTTC.

This clone is medium-sized in the sample. The chain combines TRBV9 with TRBJ2-1; TRBD2 matches 7 bases. CDR3 length: 14 residues. Trimming at V came to 3 bases and at J to 12 bases, leaving 12 bases not matched to a gene. CDR1 is SGDLS and CDR2 is YYNGEE in the germline V gene. Written as DNA, the CDR3 is TGTGCCAGCAGCGGTGAAGCGGGGAGGGTAGGGCAGTTCTTC. Translated, it gives CASSGEAGRVGQFF.

This clone appeared a single time. V and J are TRBV4-1 and TRBJ1-2, with 7 bases fitting TRBD1. The CDR3 is 16 amino acids. The J segment lost 6 bases and the V segment lost 0 bases, leaving 10 bases of the junction unmatched. Germline CDR1 and CDR2: MGHRA and YSYEKL. CDR3 in DNA: TGCGCCAGCAGCCAAGATAGCCTGACAGGGAGGGATGGCTACACCTTC. This translates into CASSQDSLTGRDGYTF.

The J gene is TRBJ2-3, the V gene TRBV11-3, with D possibly being TRBD1 (5 bases). Germline V gives CDR1 SGHNT, CDR2 YENEEA. Trimming removed 4 bases at V and 6 bases at J, with 8 bases between. The CDR3 extends over 12 amino acids. The chain's CDR3 is CASSSSGDTQYF. The CDR3 coding sequence is TGTGCCAGCAGCTCATCAGGGGATACGCAGTATTTT.

The V gene is TRBV7-6, the J gene TRBJ2-1, with 11 nucleotides matching TRBD2. Germline CDR1 SGHVS, CDR2 FNYEAQ. J gave up 4 bases and V 0 bases, and 2 bases lay outside the gene matches. The CDR3 runs 16 residues. CDR3 nucleotide sequence: TGTGCCAGCAGCTTAGCTAGACTAGCGGGGTACAATGAGCAGTTCTTC. The encoded protein is CASSLARLAGYNEQFF. The variable domain in full, with the rest retrieved from reference TRBV7-6 and TRBJ2-1, is GAGVSQSPRYKVTKRGQDVALRCDPISGHVSLYWYRQALGQGPEFLTYFNYEAQQDKSGLPNDRFSAERPEGSISTLTIQRTEQRDSAMYRCASSLARLAGYNEQFFGPGTRLTVL.

The chain couples TRBV5-4 to TRBJ2-3; D may be TRBD2 (7 bases). CDR1 and CDR2 (germline): SGHNT, YYREEE (reference sequence). The CDR3 length is 16 residues. V was shortened by 5 bases and J by 1 base, with 17 bases between the two germline ends. The CDR3 sequence is CASSKIEGGGTDTQYF. CDR3 bases: TGTGCCAGCAGTAAAATAGAGGGGGGGGGCACAGATACGCAGTATTTT. Filled out from reference TRBV5-4 and TRBJ2-3, the complete variable domain reads ETGVTQSPTHLIKTRGQQVTLRCSSQSGHNTVSWYQQALGQGPQFIFQYYREEENGRGNFPPRFSGLQFPNYSSELNVNALELDDSALYLCASSKIEGGGTDTQYFGPGTRLTVL.

The CDR3 reads CAWGTGSSGNTIYF. The CDR3, as DNA: TGTGCCTGGGGCACGGGGAGCTCTGGAAACACCATATATTTT. The chain recombines TRBV30 with TRBJ1-3; D remains ambiguous. The V end was cut by 5 bases, the J end by 0 bases, with 11 bases between. Germline-derived CDR1 and CDR2 are GTSNPN and SVGIG (reference sequence). The CDR3 is made up of 14 amino acids.

CDR3 nucleotides: TGTGCCAGCAGCCAGTGGGGACAGAAAAGCAACTATGGCTACACCTTC. Its translation is CASSQWGQKSNYGYTF. V and J are TRBV3-1 (or the pseudogene TRBV3-2) and TRBJ1-2; 7 bases align to TRBD1. In germline, CDR1 is LGHDT, CDR2 YNNKEL (reference sequence). V dropped 3 bases and J dropped 2; count of bases not matched to a gene: 9. The CDR3 is 16 amino acids.

V and J are TRBV27 and TRBJ2-1, with 8 bases fitting TRBD2. The germline CDR1 and CDR2 sequences are MNHEY and SMNVEV (reference sequence). V was pared by 5 bases and J by 6 bases, with 9 bases of the junction left unmatched. This CDR3 spans 15 amino acids. The CDR3 spells CASSVSGGISNEQFF. The CDR3 coding sequence is TGTGCCAGCAGTGTAAGCGGGGGAATTAGCAATGAGCAGTTCTTC.

This clone was recorded a few times. This rearrangement joins TRBV10-1 to TRBJ1-2, with D possibly matching TRBD1 (5 bases). The CDR3 runs to 14 residues. The V and J ends lost 2 bases and 7 bases respectively, with 14 bases between them. From germline, CDR1 is WNHNN and CDR2 SYGVQD (reference sequence). CDR3 sequence reads: CASSENRTCRGYTF. The CDR3 DNA sequence: TGCGCCAGCAGTGAGAACAGGACCTGTCGTGGCTACACCTTC.

The chain recombines TRBV10-3 with TRBJ1-4; no firm D call. The V gene's germline CDR1 is ENHRY and CDR2 SYGVKD. This CDR3 has 15 amino acids. V lost 0 bases to trimming and J lost 0 bases, with 5 bases between them. DNA for the CDR3: TGTGCCATCAGTGAGTCAGGAACAACTAATGAAAAACTGTTTTTT. Its translation: CAISESGTTNEKLFF.

The chain employs TRBV5-4 and TRBJ2-6; D not resolved. The CDR3 consists of 15 residues. V was pared by 4 bases and J by 4 bases, with 12 bases between. CDR1 and CDR2 (germline): SGHNT, YYREEE (reference sequence). The CDR3, as DNA: TGTGCCAGCAGCGGTCCTCTGCAGGGGGCCAACGTCCTGACTTTC. Amino acid sequence: CASSGPLQGANVLTF.

The chain joins TRBV7-9 to TRBJ1-4; no reliable D call. This CDR3 has 16 residues. The ends were cut back, 2 bases at V and 5 bases at J, with 15 bases in the middle. Per the germline V gene, CDR1 is SEHNR and CDR2 is FQNEAQ (reference sequence). CDR3 sequence reads: CASSLSGLDQNEKLFF. As DNA, the CDR3 is TGTGCCAGCAGCTTATCGGGCCTGGATCAAAATGAAAAACTGTTTTTT.

This sequence joins TRBV18 and TRBJ2-2; D is perhaps TRBD2 (5 bases). Trimming took 4 bases from V and 5 from J, leaving 11 bases between them. CDR3 length: 14 amino acids. CDR1 and CDR2 from the germline V gene are KGHSH and LQKENI. CDR3 region: CASSRGSPTGELFF. CDR3 coding DNA: TGTGCCAGCTCACGAGGGTCGCCGACCGGGGAGCTGTTTTTT.

The genes are TRBV18 and TRBJ1-6, with D possibly matching TRBD1 (5 bases). Germline V CDR1 and CDR2: KGHSH, LQKENI. CDR3 length equals 13 residues. The V and J ends lost 8 bases and 8 bases respectively, with 13 bases between them. CDR3 protein: CASRDSLDSPLHF. In DNA, the CDR3 is TGTGCCAGCCGCGACAGCCTTGATTCACCCCTCCACTTT.

V and J are TRBV12-3 or TRBV12-4 and TRBJ1-2; TRBD1 aligns across 7 bases. The CDR3 loop spans 13 amino acids. After removal of 5 bases from V and 2 bases from J, the junction contained 2 bases not matched to a gene. CDR3 sequence: CASSQDRNYGYTF. The CDR3 coding sequence is TGTGCCAGCAGTCAGGACAGGAACTATGGCTACACCTTC.

The chain recombines TRBV2 with TRBJ1-4; D perhaps matches TRBD1 (6 bases). CDR1 is SNHLY and CDR2 is FYNNEI in the germline V gene. The CDR3 totals 15 residues. Trimming took 8 bases from V and 0 from J, leaving 13 bases between them. CDR3: CASRQEFATNEKLFF. CDR3 DNA sequence: TGTGCCAGCCGACAGGAGTTTGCAACTAATGAAAAACTGTTTTTT.

The chain links TRBV10-3 to TRBJ1-2, with TRBD1 as a possible D gene (6 bases). Germline values: CDR1 ENHRY, CDR2 SYGVKD. This CDR3 is built from 13 residues. Trimming pared 6 bases from V and 4 bases from J, leaving 12 bases between. CDR3 nucleotides: TGTGCCATCAGAGGGGGGAGCGGCTATGGCTACACCTTC. This translates into CAIRGGSGYGYTF.

This clone showed up just once. The rearrangement joins TRBV2 to TRBJ1-5; D remains ambiguous. This CDR3 region has 15 residues. Per germline, CDR1 SNHLY and CDR2 FYNNEI. V gave up 2 bases and J gave up 3 bases, with 11 bases separating them. In DNA form, the CDR3 reads TGTGCCAGCAGTGAAAGGCCAGCCTACAATCAGCCCCAGCATTTT. The encoded protein is CASSERPAYNQPQHF.

This clone showed up just once. This sequence joins TRBV28 and TRBJ1-1; the D gene is possibly TRBD1 (6 bases). V lost 4 bases and J 0 bases, leaving 9 bases between the germline ends. Germline CDR1 MDHEN, CDR2 SYDVKM. This CDR3 is built from 14 residues. The CDR3 sequence is CASSWQGMNTEAFF. As DNA, the CDR3 is TGTGCCAGCAGTTGGCAGGGGATGAACACTGAAGCTTTCTTT.

The rearrangement links TRBV27 to TRBJ2-1, with D perhaps being TRBD1 or TRBD2 (7 bases each). Germline CDR1 and CDR2: MNHEY and SMNVEV (reference sequence). There are 17 residues in the CDR3. Trimming pared 2 bases from V and 3 bases from J, leaving 17 bases between. Here the CDR3 DNA reads TGTGCCAGCAGTTTAACCCGGGGAGGGGGCCTCTACAATGAGCAGTTCTTC. This translates into CASSLTRGGGLYNEQFF.

The CDR3 coding sequence is TGTGCCAGCAGCCCCATGACAGGGGGCCCCTACGAGCAGTACTTC. It specifies CASSPMTGGPYEQYF. The chain carries TRBV7-8 and TRBJ2-7; 10 positions match TRBD1. The CDR3 extends over 15 amino acids. Germline assignment: CDR1 SGHVS and CDR2 FQNEAQ. V trimming: 5 bases; J trimming: 2 bases; junction bases outside the gene matches: 6.

This chain connects TRBV4-2 to TRBJ2-2; the match to TRBD1 covers 8 bases. This CDR3 comprises 15 residues. Trimming at V came to 1 base and at J to 6 bases, leaving 4 bases not matched to a gene. Germline V CDR1 and CDR2: LGHNA, YNFKEQ. The CDR3 here is CASSQAYRGSGELFF. CDR3 in DNA: TGTGCCAGCAGCCAAGCCTACAGGGGGTCCGGGGAGCTGTTTTTT.

This clone showed up just once. V and J are TRBV9 and TRBJ2-1, with TRBD2 matching over 11 bases. Unmatched junction bases numbered 3, after V lost 2 bases and J lost 8 bases. The CDR3 contains 14 residues. Looked up from germline, CDR1 is SGDLS and CDR2 is YYNGEE. CDR3 protein: CASSVSGGAHEQFF. The CDR3 bases are TGTGCCAGCAGCGTTAGCGGGGGGGCCCATGAGCAGTTCTTC.

The V gene is TRBV9, the J gene TRBJ1-1, with D possibly matching TRBD1 (5 bases). From germline, CDR1 is SGDLS and CDR2 YYNGEE. Trimming pared 0 bases from V and 1 base from J, leaving 28 bases between. The CDR3 is 21 residues long. CDR3 DNA sequence: TGTGCCAGCAGCGTAGCTACGGGTGAGAACAGGCGAGGCGGGTGGAACACTGAAGCTTTCTTT. Translated: CASSVATGENRRGGWNTEAFF.

This clone has more than one count but fewer than ten. The V and J genes are TRBV6-4 and TRBJ1-6, with 10 bases identical to TRBD1. CDR3 size: 13 residues. Germline V CDR1 and CDR2: MRHNA, SNTAGT. Trimming removed 8 bases from V and 5 bases from J; junction bases left unmatched: 0. Here the CDR3 reads CASGTGDNSPLHF. As DNA, the CDR3 is TGTGCCAGCGGGACAGGGGATAATTCACCCCTCCACTTT.

V and J are TRBV19 and TRBJ2-3; 12 bases fit TRBD2. Trimming took 7 bases from V and 3 from J; bases not matched to a gene: 14. The CDR3 totals 18 residues. Germline CDR1 is LNHDA and CDR2 is SQIVND (reference sequence). In DNA, the CDR3 is TGTGCCAGTACCCCCCAGACTAGCGGGGGTTTTGGGACAGATACGCAGTATTTT. Residues: CASTPQTSGGFGTDTQYF.

The rearrangement uses TRBV6-5 and TRBJ1-4; D is possibly TRBD1 (5 bases). CDR1 MNHEY and CDR2 SVGAGI come from the germline V gene. The CDR3 has 12 residues. Trimming removed 6 bases at V and 8 bases at J, with 10 bases between. The CDR3 nucleotides read TGTGCCAGCAGACGTACAGGAGAAAAACTGTTTTTT. Translated: CASRRTGEKLFF.

The chain uses TRBV28 and TRBJ2-3; 11 positions agree with TRBD1. Unmatched junction bases numbered 12, after V lost 8 bases and J lost 5 bases. CDR1 and CDR2 (germline): MDHEN, SYDVKM. The CDR3 is made up of 16 amino acids. CDR3 region: CASGESGQGAGDTQYF. The CDR3 DNA reads TGTGCCAGCGGAGAATCAGGACAGGGGGCGGGAGATACGCAGTATTTT.